The 23 T cell receptor beta chains below were found in one sample sequenced in a study of lymphopenia after photon versus proton radiotherapy. Assay: immunoSEQ multiplex PCR; the TCRdb copy retains only in-frame clones and omits some. Of 43,000 or so clones in the sample, 65% to 90% were seen once. The material was peripheral blood, obtained from a patient treated with photon-based radiotherapy. The source of these receptors is a middle-aged man with gastric cancer.

The chain recombines TRBV2 with TRBJ2-5; no reliable D call. Germline V gene sequence: CDR1 SNHLY, CDR2 FYNNEI. The V end lost 5 bases, the J end lost 1 base, and 11 bases lay between the germline ends. The CDR3 totals 14 residues. The CDR3 bases are TGTGCCAGCAGTCAGTCGGTCAGCCAAGAGACCCAGTACTTC. Encoded protein: CASSQSVSQETQYF.

The chain employs TRBV7-9 and TRBJ2-5; D possibly uses TRBD1 or TRBD2 (5 bases each). This CDR3 has 15 residues. In germline, CDR1 is SEHNR, CDR2 FQNEAQ (reference sequence). Trimming left V 2 bases short and J 5 bases short, with 15 bases between. The CDR3 sequence: CASSLIVIEGETQYF. CDR3 coding DNA: TGTGCCAGCAGCTTAATTGTAATCGAGGGGGAGACCCAGTACTTC.

V and J are TRBV9 and TRBJ2-3; the D is unclear. The V end lost 0 bases, the J end lost 5 bases, and 7 bases lay between the germline ends. Germline V gene lookup returns CDR1 SGDLS and CDR2 YYNGEE. The CDR3 sequence is 13 residues long. CDR3 sequence reads: CASSVGPGDTQYF. The DNA for the CDR3 is TGTGCCAGCAGCGTAGGTCCGGGAGATACGCAGTATTTT.

The genes are TRBV30 and TRBJ1-5; TRBD1 is a possible D gene (6 bases). Deletions cut 1 base from V and 3 bases from J, with 10 bases between. The V gene's germline CDR1 is GTSNPN and CDR2 SVGIG (reference sequence). This CDR3 contains 14 residues. CDR3 region: CAWSDDRINQPQHF. The CDR3 DNA reads TGTGCCTGGAGTGACGACAGGATCAATCAGCCCCAGCATTTT.

This clone was seen a handful of times. This chain uses TRBV29-1 with TRBJ1-2; D remains ambiguous. The V gene lost 7 bases and the J gene lost 8 bases, with 8 bases spanning the gap. The germline CDR1 and CDR2 sequences are SQVTM and ANQGSEA. The CDR3 is made up of 9 amino acids. CDR3 loop: CSADGGYTF. The CDR3 DNA is TGCAGCGCCGACGGGGGCTACACCTTC.

The rearrangement links TRBV10-3 to TRBJ2-3; 10 bases map to TRBD2. Germline CDR1 ENHRY, CDR2 SYGVKD. The CDR3 consists of 14 residues. The ends lost 11 bases at V and 0 bases at J; junction bases unmatched: 5. CDR3 coding DNA: TGTGCCGCAGGGACTAGCGCAAGCACAGATACGCAGTATTTT. This translates into CAAGTSASTDTQYF.

V is TRBV18 and J is TRBJ2-7, with 10 bases matching TRBD1. Germline loops: CDR1 KGHSH, CDR2 LQKENI. The CDR3 is 16 residues long. Trimming removed 6 bases from V and 2 bases from J; junction bases left unmatched: 10. CDR3 region: CASSASPGQGTYEQYF. CDR3 nucleotides: TGTGCCAGCTCCGCTTCCCCGGGACAGGGGACCTACGAGCAGTACTTC. Variable domain in full (rest from reference TRBV18 and TRBJ2-7): NAGVMQNPRHLVRRRGQEARLRCSPMKGHSHVYWYRQLPEEGLKFMVYLQKENIIDESGMPKERFSAEFPKEGPSILRIQQVVRGDSAAYFCASSASPGQGTYEQYFGPGTRLTVT.

V gene TRBV5-4 combines with J gene TRBJ1-4, with TRBD1 as a possible D gene (6 bases). The V and J ends lost 4 bases and 2 bases respectively, with 9 bases between them. This CDR3 spans 14 amino acids. CDR1 and CDR2 (germline): SGHNT, YYREEE (reference sequence). In DNA, the CDR3 is TGTGCCAGCAGCCCGGGGGCCACTAATGAAAAACTGTTTTTT. It is translated as CASSPGATNEKLFF.

This rearrangement joins TRBV5-1 to TRBJ2-6; tentatively, D is TRBD1 (6 bases). The CDR3 loop spans 15 amino acids. Germline V gives CDR1 SGHRS, CDR2 YFSETQ. The V end was cut by 4 bases, the J end by 2 bases, with 10 bases between. The CDR3: CASSLGQTGANVLTF. The CDR3 DNA follows: TGCGCCAGCAGCCTCGGACAGACTGGGGCCAACGTCCTGACTTTC.

This clone was counted a single time. The genes are TRBV10-3 and TRBJ1-3, with 8 nucleotides matching TRBD1. Germline-derived CDR1 and CDR2 are ENHRY and SYGVKD. The CDR3 is made up of 14 amino acids. The DNA for the CDR3 is TGTGGAGGGGGTGACGGACAGGGAGGAAACACCATATATTTT. This gives the protein CGGGDGQGGNTIYF.

This rearrangement joins TRBV27 to TRBJ1-6; D is uncertain. V was pared by 6 bases and J by 8 bases, with 17 bases between. Germline CDR1 and CDR2: MNHEY and SMNVEV (reference sequence). The CDR3 is 15 residues long. The CDR3: CASSPTGMSYSPLHF. The CDR3 coding sequence is TGTGCCAGCAGCCCCACGGGAATGTCCTATTCACCCCTCCACTTT.

This rearrangement joins TRBV4-2 to TRBJ1-3; a weak D match, TRBD1 (5 bases). The CDR3 runs to 16 residues. V lost 0 bases and J 0 bases, leaving 9 bases between the germline ends. The germline CDR1 and CDR2 sequences are LGHNA and YNFKEQ. CDR3 sequence reads: CASSQDGAISGNTIYF. CDR3 in DNA: TGTGCCAGCAGCCAAGATGGGGCAATCTCTGGAAACACCATATATTTT.

The chain joins TRBV19 to TRBJ2-7, with no clear D. The CDR3 runs 13 residues. Germline lookup yields CDR1 LNHDA and CDR2 SQIVND (reference sequence). The V gene lost 3 bases and the J gene lost 2 bases, with 8 bases spanning the gap. CDR3 nucleotide sequence: TGTGCCAGTAGTATGGGCAAAACCTACGAGCAGTACTTC. It codes for CASSMGKTYEQYF.

The J gene is TRBJ2-7, the V gene TRBV30; tentatively, D is TRBD1 (6 bases). V gave up 2 bases and J gave up 1 base, with 12 bases separating them. The length of the CDR3 is 14 residues. Germline CDR1 and CDR2: GTSNPN and SVGIG (reference sequence). CDR3 in DNA: TGTGCCTGGAGTAGGGACACCAGATCCTACGAGCAGTACTTC. Translated, it gives CAWSRDTRSYEQYF. The complete variable domain, with remaining parts taken from reference TRBV30 and TRBJ2-7, reads SQTIHQWPATLVQPVGSPLSLECTVEGTSNPNLYWYRQAAGRGLQLLFYSVGIGQISSEVPQNLSASRPQDRQFILSSKKLLLSDSGFYLCAWSRDTRSYEQYFGPGTRLTVT.

The chain uses TRBV4-2 and TRBJ2-3; 10 bases are a match to TRBD2. CDR3 length equals 17 residues. CDR1 is LGHNA and CDR2 is YNFKEQ in the germline V gene. V lost 2 bases and J lost 1; bases outside the gene matches: 6. The CDR3 nucleotides are TGTGCCAGCAGCCAAAGGTCGCTAGCGGGGGGCACAGATACGCAGTATTTT. Amino acids: CASSQRSLAGGTDTQYF.

The V gene is TRBV4-3, the J gene TRBJ2-5; unclear D gene. In germline, CDR1 is LGHNA, CDR2 YSLEER. V lost 4 bases, J lost 5 bases, and 14 bases lay in between. This CDR3 comprises 14 residues. As DNA, the CDR3 is TGCGCCAGCAGCCCCAACGTTGGGGTGGAGACCCAGTACTTC. This encodes CASSPNVGVETQYF.

The gene calls are TRBV4-2 and TRBJ2-7; 11 bases align to TRBD1. V trimming: 0 bases; J trimming: 0 bases; junction bases outside the gene matches: 1. From germline, CDR1 is LGHNA and CDR2 YNFKEQ. This CDR3 region has 16 residues. The CDR3 spells CASSQDGTGGSYEQYF. CDR3 sequence (DNA): TGTGCCAGCAGCCAAGATGGGACAGGGGGCTCCTACGAGCAGTACTTC.

The chain has TRBV7-2 and TRBJ2-7; D call uncertain. The CDR3 has 13 residues. Trimming took 5 bases from V and 6 from J, leaving 14 bases between them. Germline V gives CDR1 SGHTA, CDR2 FQGNSA. The CDR3: CASSPLRTSEQYF. Here the CDR3 DNA reads TGTGCCAGCAGCCCCCTTCGGACGTCCGAGCAGTACTTC.

This clone has a handful of counts. The chain couples TRBV13 to TRBJ1-3; D call uncertain. This CDR3 region has 14 residues. V lost 1 base and J lost 5, with 9 bases in between. Germline loops: CDR1 PRHDT, CDR2 FYEKMQ (reference sequence). CDR3 in DNA: TGTGCCAGCAGCTTAGAGGGAAGGAGAAACACCATATATTTT. Residues: CASSLEGRRNTIYF.

The genes are TRBV5-6 and TRBJ2-5; the D gene is possibly TRBD1 (5 bases). V lost 2 bases and J lost 5, with 13 bases in between. This CDR3 is built from 14 residues. CDR1 SGHDT and CDR2 YYEEEE come from the germline V gene. CDR3 amino acids: CASSFWQGGETQYF. DNA of the CDR3: TGTGCCAGCAGCTTTTGGCAGGGTGGGGAGACCCAGTACTTC.

This clone was seen more than once but under ten times. The chain carries TRBV2 and TRBJ2-2; D is perhaps TRBD1 or TRBD2 (5 bases each). Per the germline V gene, CDR1 is SNHLY and CDR2 is FYNNEI. The CDR3 covers 16 residues. Trimming cost V 4 bases and J 4 bases, with 16 bases left between them. DNA for the CDR3: TGTGCCAGCAGTGCTCCGGGACGCTTCATCACCGGGGAGCTGTTTTTT. It codes for CASSAPGRFITGELFF.

This chain connects TRBV27 to TRBJ1-2; D ambiguous. Germline V gene lookup returns CDR1 MNHEY and CDR2 SMNVEV (reference sequence). The CDR3 is 13 residues long. The V gene lost 6 bases and the J gene lost 3 bases, with 11 bases spanning the gap. The DNA for the CDR3 is TGTGCCAGCAGCCCGGACGGCTACTATGGCTACACCTTC. Its translation is CASSPDGYYGYTF.

The chain combines TRBV25-1 with TRBJ1-2; TRBD1 aligns across 7 bases. V lost 4 bases, J lost 0 bases, and 8 bases stayed unmatched. Germline loops: CDR1 MGHDK, CDR2 SYGVNS. This CDR3 comprises 16 residues. CDR3 sequence reads: CASSALGTATNYGYTF. The CDR3 region has the DNA TGTGCCAGCAGTGCCCTCGGGACAGCTACTAACTATGGCTACACCTTC.